This T cell receptor (beta chain) was captured by sequencing in a study of regulatory T cells in long-lasting Graves disease. The J segment lost 1 base and the V segment lost 5 bases, leaving 7 bases of the junction unmatched. The CDR3 extends over 14 amino acids. Germline V gene sequence: CDR1 DFQATT, CDR2 SNEGSKA (reference sequence). As for time point: persistent/refractory GD, antithyroid drugs over 5 years with positive TRAb. Researchers made the TCR library from RNA that was extracted from PBMCs. Patients came from an endocrinology department in Xi'an, China. For TCR beta, libraries came from iRepertoire HTBI primers and Arm-PCR of CDR3 regions. TCRdb reprocessed the multiplex PCR reads via MiXCR and lists one record per CDR3 protein. This sample yields about 460,000 distinct CDR3 sequences, of which approximately 23% are seen a single time; 13% belongs to the top ten. This clonotype was counted only a few times.

The chain recombines TRBV20-1 with TRBJ2-5; the match to TRBD2 covers 7 bases. This clonotype was obtained from a female donor with Graves disease. Specimen: peripheral blood mononuclear cells (PBMCs), collected when the disease was refractory, from a patient treated with antithyroid drugs. The CDR3 spells CSAPPPSGQETQYF. The CDR3 DNA is TGCAGTGCTCCCCCCCCTAGCGGCCAAGAGACCCAGTACTTC.